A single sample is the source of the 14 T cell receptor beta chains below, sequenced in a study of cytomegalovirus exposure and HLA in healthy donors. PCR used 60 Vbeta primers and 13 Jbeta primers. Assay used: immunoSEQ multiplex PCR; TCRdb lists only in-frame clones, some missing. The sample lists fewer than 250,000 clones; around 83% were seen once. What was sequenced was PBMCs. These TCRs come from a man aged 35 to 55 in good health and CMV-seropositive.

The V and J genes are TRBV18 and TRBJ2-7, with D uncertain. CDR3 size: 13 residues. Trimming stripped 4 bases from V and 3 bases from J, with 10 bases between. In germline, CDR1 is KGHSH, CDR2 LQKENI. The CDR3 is CASSRPPSYEQYF. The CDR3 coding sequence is TGTGCCAGCTCACGGCCTCCCAGCTACGAGCAGTACTTC.

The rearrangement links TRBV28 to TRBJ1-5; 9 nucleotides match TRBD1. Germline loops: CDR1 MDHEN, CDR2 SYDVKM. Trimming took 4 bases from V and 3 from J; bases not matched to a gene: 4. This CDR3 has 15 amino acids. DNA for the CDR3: TGTGCCAGCAGTTCCGGGACAGGGATCAATCAGCCCCAGCATTTT. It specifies CASSSGTGINQPQHF.

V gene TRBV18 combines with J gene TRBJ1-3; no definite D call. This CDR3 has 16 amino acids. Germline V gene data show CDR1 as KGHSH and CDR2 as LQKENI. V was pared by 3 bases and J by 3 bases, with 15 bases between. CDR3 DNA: TGTGCCAGCTCACCGTCCAGCGCCGGAGTTGGAAACACCATATATTTT. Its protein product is CASSPSSAGVGNTIYF.

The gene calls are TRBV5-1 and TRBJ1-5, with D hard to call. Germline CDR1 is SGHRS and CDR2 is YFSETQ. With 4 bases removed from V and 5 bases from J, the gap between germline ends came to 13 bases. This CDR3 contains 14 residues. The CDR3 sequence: CASSPLAPDQPQHF. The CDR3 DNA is TGCGCCAGCAGCCCTCTCGCGCCTGATCAGCCCCAGCATTTT. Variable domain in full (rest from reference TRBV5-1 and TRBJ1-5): KAGVTQTPRYLIKTRGQQVTLSCSPISGHRSVSWYQQTPGQGLQFLFEYFSETQRNKGNFPGRFSGRQFSNSRSEMNVSTLELGDSALYLCASSPLAPDQPQHFGDGTRLSIL.

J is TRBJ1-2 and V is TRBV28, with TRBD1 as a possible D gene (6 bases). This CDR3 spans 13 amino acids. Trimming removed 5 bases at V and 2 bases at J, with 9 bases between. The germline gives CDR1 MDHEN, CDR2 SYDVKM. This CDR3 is CASSTQGNYGYTF. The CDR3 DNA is TGTGCCAGCAGTACTCAGGGGAACTATGGCTACACCTTC.

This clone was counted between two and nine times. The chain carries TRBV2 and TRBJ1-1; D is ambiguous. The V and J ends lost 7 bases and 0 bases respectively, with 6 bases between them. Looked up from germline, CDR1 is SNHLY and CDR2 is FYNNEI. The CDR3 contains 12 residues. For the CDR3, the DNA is TGTGCCAGCAAGGCGGTGAACACTGAAGCTTTCTTT. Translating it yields CASKAVNTEAFF.

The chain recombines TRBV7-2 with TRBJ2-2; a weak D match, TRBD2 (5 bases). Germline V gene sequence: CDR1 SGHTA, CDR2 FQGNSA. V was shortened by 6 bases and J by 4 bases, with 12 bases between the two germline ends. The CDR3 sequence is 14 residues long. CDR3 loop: CASRPASLTGELFF. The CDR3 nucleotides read TGTGCCAGCAGACCGGCTAGCCTCACCGGGGAGCTGTTTTTT. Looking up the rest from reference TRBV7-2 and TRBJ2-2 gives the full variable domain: GAGVSQSPSNKVTEKGKDVELRCDPISGHTALYWYRQSLGQGLEFLIYFQGNSAPDKSGLPSDRFSAERTGGSVSTLTIQRTQQEDSAVYLCASRPASLTGELFFGEGSRLTVL.

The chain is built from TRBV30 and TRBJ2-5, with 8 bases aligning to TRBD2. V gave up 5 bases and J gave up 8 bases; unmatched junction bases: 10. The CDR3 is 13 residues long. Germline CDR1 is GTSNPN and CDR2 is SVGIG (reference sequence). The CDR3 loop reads CAWVASGLVTQYF. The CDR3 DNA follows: TGTGCCTGGGTCGCTAGCGGGCTTGTTACCCAGTACTTC. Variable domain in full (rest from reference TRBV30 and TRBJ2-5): SQTIHQWPATLVQPVGSPLSLECTVEGTSNPNLYWYRQAAGRGLQLLFYSVGIGQISSEVPQNLSASRPQDRQFILSSKKLLLSDSGFYLCAWVASGLVTQYFGPGTRLLVL.

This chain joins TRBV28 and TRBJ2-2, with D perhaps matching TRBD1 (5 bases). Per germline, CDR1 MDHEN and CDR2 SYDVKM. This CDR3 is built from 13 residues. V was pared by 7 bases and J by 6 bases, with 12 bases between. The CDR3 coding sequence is TGTGCCAGCATCAGGGTATTGGCCGGGGAGCTGTTTTTT. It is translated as CASIRVLAGELFF.

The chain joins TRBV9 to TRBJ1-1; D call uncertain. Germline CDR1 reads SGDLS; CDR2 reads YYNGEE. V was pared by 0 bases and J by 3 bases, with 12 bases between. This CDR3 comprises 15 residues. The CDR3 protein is CASSVEGGLHTEAFF. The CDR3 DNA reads TGTGCCAGCAGCGTAGAGGGAGGTTTGCACACTGAAGCTTTCTTT.

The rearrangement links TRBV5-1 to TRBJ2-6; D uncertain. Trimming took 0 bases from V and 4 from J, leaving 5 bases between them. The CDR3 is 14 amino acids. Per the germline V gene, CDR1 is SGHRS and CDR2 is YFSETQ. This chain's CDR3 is CASSLEPGANVLTF. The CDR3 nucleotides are TGCGCCAGCAGCTTGGAGCCCGGGGCCAACGTCCTGACTTTC.

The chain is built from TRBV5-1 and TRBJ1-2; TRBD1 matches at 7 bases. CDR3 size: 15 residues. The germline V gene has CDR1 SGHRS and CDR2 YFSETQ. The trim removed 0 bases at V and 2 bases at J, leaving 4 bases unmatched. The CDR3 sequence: CASSLAGGDNYGYTF. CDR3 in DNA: TGCGCCAGCAGCTTGGCAGGGGGTGACAACTATGGCTACACCTTC.

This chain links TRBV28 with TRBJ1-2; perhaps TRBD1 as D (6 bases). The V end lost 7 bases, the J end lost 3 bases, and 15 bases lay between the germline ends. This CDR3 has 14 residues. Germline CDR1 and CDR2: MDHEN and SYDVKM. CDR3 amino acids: CASTLTGFDYGYTF. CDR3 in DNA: TGTGCCAGCACCCTAACAGGGTTTGACTATGGCTACACCTTC.

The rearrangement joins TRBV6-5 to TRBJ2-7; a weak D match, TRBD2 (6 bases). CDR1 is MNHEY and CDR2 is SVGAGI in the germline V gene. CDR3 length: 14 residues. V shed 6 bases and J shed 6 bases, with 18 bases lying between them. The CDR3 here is CASSLGRRLGEQYF. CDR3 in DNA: TGTGCCAGCAGCTTAGGGAGGAGGTTGGGCGAGCAGTACTTC.